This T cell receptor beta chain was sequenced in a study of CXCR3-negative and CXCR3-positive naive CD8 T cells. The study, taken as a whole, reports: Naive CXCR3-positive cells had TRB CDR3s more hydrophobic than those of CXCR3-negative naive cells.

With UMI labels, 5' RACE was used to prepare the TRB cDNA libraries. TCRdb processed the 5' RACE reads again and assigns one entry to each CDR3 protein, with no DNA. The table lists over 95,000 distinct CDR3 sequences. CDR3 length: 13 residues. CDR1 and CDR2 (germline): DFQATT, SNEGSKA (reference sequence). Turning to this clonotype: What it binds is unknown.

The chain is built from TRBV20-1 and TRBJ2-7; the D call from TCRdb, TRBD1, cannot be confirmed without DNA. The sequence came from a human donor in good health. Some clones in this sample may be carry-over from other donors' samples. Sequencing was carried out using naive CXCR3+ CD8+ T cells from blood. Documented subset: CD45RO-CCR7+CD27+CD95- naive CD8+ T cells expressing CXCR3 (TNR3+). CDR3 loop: CSAKGTKSYEQYF.